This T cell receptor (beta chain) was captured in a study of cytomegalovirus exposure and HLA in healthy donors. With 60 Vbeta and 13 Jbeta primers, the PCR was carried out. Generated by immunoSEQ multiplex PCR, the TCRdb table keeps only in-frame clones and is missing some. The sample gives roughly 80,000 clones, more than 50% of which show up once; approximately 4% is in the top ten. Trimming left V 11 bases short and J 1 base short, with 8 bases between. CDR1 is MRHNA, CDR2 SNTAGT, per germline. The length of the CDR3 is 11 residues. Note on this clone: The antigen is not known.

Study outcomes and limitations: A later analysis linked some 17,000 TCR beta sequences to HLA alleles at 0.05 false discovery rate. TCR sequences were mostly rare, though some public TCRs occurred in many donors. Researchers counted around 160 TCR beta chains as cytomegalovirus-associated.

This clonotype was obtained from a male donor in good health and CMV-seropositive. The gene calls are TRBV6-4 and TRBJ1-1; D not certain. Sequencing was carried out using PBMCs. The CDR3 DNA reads TGTGCCCCAGGCCCGAACACTGAAGCTTTCTTT. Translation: CAPGPNTEAFF.